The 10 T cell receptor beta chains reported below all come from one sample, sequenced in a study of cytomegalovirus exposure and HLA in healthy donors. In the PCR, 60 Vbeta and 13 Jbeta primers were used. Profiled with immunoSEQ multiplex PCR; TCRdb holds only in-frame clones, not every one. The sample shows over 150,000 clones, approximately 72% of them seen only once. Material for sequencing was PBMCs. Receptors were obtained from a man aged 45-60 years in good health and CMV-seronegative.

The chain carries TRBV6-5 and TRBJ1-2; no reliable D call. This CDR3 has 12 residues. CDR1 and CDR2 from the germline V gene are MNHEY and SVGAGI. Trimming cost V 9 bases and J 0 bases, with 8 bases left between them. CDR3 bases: TGTGCCAGTTGGGCTCCTAACTATGGCTACACCTTC. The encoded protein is CASWAPNYGYTF.

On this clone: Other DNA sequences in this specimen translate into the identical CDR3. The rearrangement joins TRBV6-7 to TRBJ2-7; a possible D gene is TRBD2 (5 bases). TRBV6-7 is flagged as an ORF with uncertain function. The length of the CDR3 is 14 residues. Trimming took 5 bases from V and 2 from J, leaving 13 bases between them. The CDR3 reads CASSPAGVAYEQYF. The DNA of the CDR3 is TGTGCCAGCAGTCCGGCCGGGGTCGCCTACGAGCAGTACTTC.

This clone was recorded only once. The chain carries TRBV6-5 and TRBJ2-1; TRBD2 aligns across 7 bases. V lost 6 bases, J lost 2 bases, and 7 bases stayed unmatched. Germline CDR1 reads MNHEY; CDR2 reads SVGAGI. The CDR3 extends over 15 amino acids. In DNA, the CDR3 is TGTGCCAGCAGCCGAAGCGGACTAGCCTACAATGAGCAGTTCTTC. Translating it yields CASSRSGLAYNEQFF.

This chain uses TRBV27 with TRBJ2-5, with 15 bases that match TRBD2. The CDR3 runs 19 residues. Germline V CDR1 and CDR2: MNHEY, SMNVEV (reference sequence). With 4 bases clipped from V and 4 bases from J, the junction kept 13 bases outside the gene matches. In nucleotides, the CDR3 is TGTGCCAGCAGTTCCCCCGGGACTAGCGGGGGGAATGGGGGAGAGACCCAGTACTTC. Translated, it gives CASSSPGTSGGNGGETQYF.

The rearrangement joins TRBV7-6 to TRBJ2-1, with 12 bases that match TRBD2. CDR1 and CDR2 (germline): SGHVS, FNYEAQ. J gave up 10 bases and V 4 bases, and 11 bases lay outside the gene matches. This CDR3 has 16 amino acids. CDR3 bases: TGTGCCAGCAGCTCGCGGACTAGCGGGGTCCCCGGGGAGCAGTTCTTC. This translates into CASSSRTSGVPGEQFF.

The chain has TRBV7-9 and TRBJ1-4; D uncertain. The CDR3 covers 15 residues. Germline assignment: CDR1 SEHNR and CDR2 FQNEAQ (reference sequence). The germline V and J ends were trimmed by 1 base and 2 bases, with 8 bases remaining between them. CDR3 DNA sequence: TGTGCCAGCAGCTTAGGGGCGGGGACTAATGAAAAACTGTTTTTT. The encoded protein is CASSLGAGTNEKLFF.

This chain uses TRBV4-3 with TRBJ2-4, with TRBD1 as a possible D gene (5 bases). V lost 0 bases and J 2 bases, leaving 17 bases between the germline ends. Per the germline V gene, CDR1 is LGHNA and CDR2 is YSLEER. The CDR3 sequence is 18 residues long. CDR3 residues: CASSQDRGPQSSKNIQYF. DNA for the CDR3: TGCGCCAGCAGCCAAGATAGGGGCCCCCAGAGTTCCAAAAACATTCAGTACTTC.

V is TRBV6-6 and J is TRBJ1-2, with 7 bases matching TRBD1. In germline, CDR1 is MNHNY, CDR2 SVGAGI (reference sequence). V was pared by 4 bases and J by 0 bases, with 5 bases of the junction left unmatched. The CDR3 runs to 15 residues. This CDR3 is CASSSGQAANYGYTF. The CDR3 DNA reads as TGTGCCAGCAGTTCAGGACAGGCTGCTAACTATGGCTACACCTTC.

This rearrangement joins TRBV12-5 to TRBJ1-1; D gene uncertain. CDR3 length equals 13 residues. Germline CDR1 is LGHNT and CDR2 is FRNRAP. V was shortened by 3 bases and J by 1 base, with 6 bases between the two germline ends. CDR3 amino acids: CASGLGGNTEAFF. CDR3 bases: TGTGCTAGTGGTTTAGGCGGGAACACTGAAGCTTTCTTT.

CDR3 amino acids: CASSAGGRGETQYF. CDR3 in DNA: TGTGCCAGCAGCGCCGGGGGGCGGGGTGAGACCCAGTACTTC. The rearrangement links TRBV7-3 to TRBJ2-5, with a weak D call TRBD2 (7 bases). The CDR3 sequence is 14 residues long. Trimming removed 5 bases from V and 5 bases from J, with 15 bases in between. Germline CDR1 and CDR2: SGHTA and FQGTGA.